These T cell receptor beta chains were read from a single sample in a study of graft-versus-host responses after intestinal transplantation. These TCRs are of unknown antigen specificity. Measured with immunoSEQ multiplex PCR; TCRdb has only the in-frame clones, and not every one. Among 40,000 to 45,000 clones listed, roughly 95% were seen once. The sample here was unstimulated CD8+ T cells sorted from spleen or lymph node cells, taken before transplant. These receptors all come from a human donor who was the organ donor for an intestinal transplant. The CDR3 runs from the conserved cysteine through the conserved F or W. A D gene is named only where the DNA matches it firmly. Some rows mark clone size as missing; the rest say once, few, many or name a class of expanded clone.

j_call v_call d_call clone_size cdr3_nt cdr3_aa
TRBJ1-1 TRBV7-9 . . TGTGCCAGCAGCTTAGTTATCCAGGGCACTGAAGCTTTCTTT CASSLVIQGTEAFF
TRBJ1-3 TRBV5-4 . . TGTGCCTTTGCTCCAGGAACGACCTCTGGAAACACCATATATTTT CAFAPGTTSGNTIYF
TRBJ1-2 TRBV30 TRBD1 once TGTGCCCCCGGGACAGAAGCTGGCTACACCTTC CAPGTEAGYTF
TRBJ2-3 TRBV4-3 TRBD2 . TGCGCCAGCAGCCAAGTCTCTAGCGGGGGGCTAACAGATACGCAGTATTTT CASSQVSSGGLTDTQYF
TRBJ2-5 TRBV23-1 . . TGCGCCAGCAGTCACCCCGGACAGATAGAAGAGACCCAGTACTTC CASSHPGQIEETQYF
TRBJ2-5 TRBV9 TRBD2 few TGTGCCAGCAGCGGCACGATATTGGAGCGGGGGGGAGGAGAGACCCAGTACTTC CASSGTILERGGGETQYF
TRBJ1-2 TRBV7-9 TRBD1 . TGTGCCAGCAGATTGGACAGGGAGGATGGCTACACCTTC CASRLDREDGYTF
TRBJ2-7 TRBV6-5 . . TGTGCCAGCAGTTCCACCGGGCCCGGGAACGAGCAGTACTTC CASSSTGPGNEQYF
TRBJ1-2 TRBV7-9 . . TGTGCCAGCAGCCCGACAGTCTATGGCTACACCTTC CASSPTVYGYTF
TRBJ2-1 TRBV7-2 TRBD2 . TGTGCCAGCAGCTTTGGGTGGCGGGGGGGGTCTGAGCAGTTCTTC CASSFGWRGGSEQFF
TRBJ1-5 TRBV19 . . TGTGCCAGTAGCCTAGGCGCGGGGTTAAGTCAGCCCCAGCATTTT CASSLGAGLSQPQHF
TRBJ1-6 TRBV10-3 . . TGTGCCATCAAAAGGGGGGCAGGGCCCTCACCCCTCCACTTT CAIKRGAGPSPLHF
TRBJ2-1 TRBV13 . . TGTGCCAGCAGCGACTTGGGGGCGGGACATGAGCAGTTCTTC CASSDLGAGHEQFF
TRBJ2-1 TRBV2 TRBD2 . TGTGCCAGCAGTGAAATAACTAGCGTAGACAATGAGCAGTTCTTC CASSEITSVDNEQFF
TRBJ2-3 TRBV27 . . TGTGCCAGCAGTTTTGCCTGGCGGGGGCTTAGCACAGATACGCAGTATTTT CASSFAWRGLSTDTQYF
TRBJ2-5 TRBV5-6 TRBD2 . TGTGCCAGCAGTGCGGGGGGCCCATATCACCAAGAGACCCAGTACTTC CASSAGGPYHQETQYF
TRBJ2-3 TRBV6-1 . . TGTGCCAGCAGTGTCTGGCGGGGGCCGACAGATACGCAGTATTTT CASSVWRGPTDTQYF
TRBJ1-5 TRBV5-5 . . TGTGCCAGCAGCTTCGAGGATCAGCCCCAGCATTTT CASSFEDQPQHF
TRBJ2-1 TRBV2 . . TGTGCCAGCGGCAGTTGGCATCCCTCCAACAATGAGCAGTTCTTC CASGSWHPSNNEQFF
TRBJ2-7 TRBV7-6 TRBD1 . TGTGCCAGCAGCTTGGGGACAGCCTCCTACGAGCAGTACTTC CASSLGTASYEQYF
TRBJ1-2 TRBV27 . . TGTGCCAGCAGTTCTTATTCAGGGACTCGAAATGGCTACACCTTC CASSSYSGTRNGYTF
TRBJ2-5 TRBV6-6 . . TGTGCCAGCAGTCCCGGCTTGGGGCAGTACTTC CASSPGLGQYF
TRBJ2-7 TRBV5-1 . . TGCGCCAGCAGCTTGGCTGGCAGCTCCTACGAGCAGTACTTC CASSLAGSSYEQYF
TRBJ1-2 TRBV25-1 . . TGTGCCAGCAGTGATCGGGCCAGGGTATATGGCTACACCTTC CASSDRARVYGYTF
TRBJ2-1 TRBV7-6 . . TGTGCCAGCAGCTTAGGGAGTGTCTCCTACAATGAGCAGTTCTTC CASSLGSVSYNEQFF
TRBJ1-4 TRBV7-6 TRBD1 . TGTGCCAGCAGCTTGGGGACAGAGGAAAAACTGTTTTTT CASSLGTEEKLFF
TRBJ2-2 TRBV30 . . TGTGCCTGGTCGGAGGGGGGGCCCACCGGGGAGCTGTTTTTT CAWSEGGPTGELFF
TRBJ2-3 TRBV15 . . TGTGCCACCAGCAGAGAGGGGGTGGTCACAGATACGCAGTATTTT CATSREGVVTDTQYF
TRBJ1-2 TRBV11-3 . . TGTGCCAGCAGCTTAGCCCCTGTCAGGCCGGGGGGCTACACCTTC CASSLAPVRPGGYTF
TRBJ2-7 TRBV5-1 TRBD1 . TGCGCCAGCAGCCACCCGGGACAGACCTACGAGCAGTACTTC CASSHPGQTYEQYF
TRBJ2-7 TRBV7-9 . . TGTGCCAGCAGCCTATTCGGGTCCGAGCAGTACTTC CASSLFGSEQYF